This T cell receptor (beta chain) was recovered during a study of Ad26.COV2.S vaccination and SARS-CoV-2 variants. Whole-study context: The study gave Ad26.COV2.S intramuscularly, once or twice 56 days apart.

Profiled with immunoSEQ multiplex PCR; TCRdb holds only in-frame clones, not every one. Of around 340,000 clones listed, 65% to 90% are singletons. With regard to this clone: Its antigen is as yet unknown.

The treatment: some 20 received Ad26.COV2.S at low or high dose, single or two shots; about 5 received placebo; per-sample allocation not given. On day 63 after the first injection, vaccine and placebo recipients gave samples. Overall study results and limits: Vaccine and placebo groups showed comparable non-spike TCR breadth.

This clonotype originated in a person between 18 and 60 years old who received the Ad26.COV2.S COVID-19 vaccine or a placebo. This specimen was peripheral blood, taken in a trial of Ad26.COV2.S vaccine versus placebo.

The CDR3 spells CASSPGTGDTIYF. The CDR3 DNA sequence: TGTGCCAGCTCACCAGGGACAGGAGACACCATATATTTT. The rearrangement joins TRBV18 to TRBJ1-3, with 8 bases that match TRBD1. The V segment lost 2 bases and the J segment 8 bases; nucleotides outside the gene matches: 2. Germline CDR1 KGHSH, CDR2 LQKENI. CDR3 length equals 13 residues.